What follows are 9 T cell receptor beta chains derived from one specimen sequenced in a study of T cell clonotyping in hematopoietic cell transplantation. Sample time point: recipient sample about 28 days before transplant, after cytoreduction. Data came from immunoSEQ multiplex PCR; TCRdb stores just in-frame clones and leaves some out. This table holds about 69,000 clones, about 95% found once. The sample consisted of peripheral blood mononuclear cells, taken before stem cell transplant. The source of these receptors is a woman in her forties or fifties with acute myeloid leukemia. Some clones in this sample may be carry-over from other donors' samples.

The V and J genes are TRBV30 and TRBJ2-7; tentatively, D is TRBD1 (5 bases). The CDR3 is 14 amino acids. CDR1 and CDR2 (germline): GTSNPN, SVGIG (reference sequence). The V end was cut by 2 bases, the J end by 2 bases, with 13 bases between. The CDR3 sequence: CAWSYRPTPYEQYF. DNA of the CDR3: TGTGCCTGGAGTTACAGGCCCACCCCCTACGAGCAGTACTTC.

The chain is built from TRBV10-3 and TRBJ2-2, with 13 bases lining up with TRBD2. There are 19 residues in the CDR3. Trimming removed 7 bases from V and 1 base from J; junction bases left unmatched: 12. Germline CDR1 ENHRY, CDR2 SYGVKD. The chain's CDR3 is CAITDTSRLAGGNTGELFF. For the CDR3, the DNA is TGTGCCATCACCGACACGTCACGACTAGCGGGGGGGAACACCGGGGAGCTGTTTTTT.

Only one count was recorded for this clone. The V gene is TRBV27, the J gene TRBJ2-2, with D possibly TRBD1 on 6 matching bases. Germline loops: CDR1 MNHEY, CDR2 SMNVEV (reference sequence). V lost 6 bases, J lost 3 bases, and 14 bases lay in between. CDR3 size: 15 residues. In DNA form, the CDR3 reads TGTGCCAGCAGCTCCGGACAGAGCTACACCGGGGAGCTGTTTTTT. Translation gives CASSSGQSYTGELFF.

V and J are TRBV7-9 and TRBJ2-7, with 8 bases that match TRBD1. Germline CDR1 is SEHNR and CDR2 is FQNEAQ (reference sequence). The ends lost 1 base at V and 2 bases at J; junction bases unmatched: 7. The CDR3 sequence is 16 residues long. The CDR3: CASSLVTTGATYEQYF. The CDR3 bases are TGTGCCAGCAGCTTAGTGACGACAGGGGCTACCTACGAGCAGTACTTC.

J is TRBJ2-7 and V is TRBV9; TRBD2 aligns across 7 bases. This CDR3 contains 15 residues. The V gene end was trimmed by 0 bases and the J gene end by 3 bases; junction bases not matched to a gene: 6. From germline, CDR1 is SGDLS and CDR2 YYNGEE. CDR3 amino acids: CASSVGRGGSYEQYF. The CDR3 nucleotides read TGTGCCAGCAGCGTAGGTAGAGGCGGGAGCTACGAGCAGTACTTC.

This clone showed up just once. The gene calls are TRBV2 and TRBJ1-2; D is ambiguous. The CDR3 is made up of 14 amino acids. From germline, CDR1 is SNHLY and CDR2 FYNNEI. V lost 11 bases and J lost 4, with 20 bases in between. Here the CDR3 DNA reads TGTGCCTCTGCCGCGACGGTTGACTTCTATGGCTACACCTTC. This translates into CASAATVDFYGYTF.

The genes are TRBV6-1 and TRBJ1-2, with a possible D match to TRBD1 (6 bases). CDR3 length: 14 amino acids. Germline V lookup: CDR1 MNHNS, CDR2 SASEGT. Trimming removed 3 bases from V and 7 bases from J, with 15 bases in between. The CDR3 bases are TGTGCCAGCAGTGACCCGGGGGGCGCTTCTGGCTACACCTTC. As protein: CASSDPGGASGYTF.

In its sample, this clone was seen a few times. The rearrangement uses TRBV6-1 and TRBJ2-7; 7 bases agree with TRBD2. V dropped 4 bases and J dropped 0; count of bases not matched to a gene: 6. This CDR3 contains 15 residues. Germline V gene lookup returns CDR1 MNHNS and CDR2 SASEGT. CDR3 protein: CASSVSGGSSYEQYF. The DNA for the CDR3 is TGTGCCAGCAGTGTATCCGGGGGGAGCTCCTACGAGCAGTACTTC.

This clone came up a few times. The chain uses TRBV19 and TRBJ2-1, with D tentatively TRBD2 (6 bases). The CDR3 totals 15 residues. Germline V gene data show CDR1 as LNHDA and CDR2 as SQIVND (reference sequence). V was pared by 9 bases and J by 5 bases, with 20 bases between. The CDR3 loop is CASTIMGGRHNEQFF. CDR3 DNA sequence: TGTGCCAGCACCATTATGGGGGGTAGACACAATGAGCAGTTCTTC.